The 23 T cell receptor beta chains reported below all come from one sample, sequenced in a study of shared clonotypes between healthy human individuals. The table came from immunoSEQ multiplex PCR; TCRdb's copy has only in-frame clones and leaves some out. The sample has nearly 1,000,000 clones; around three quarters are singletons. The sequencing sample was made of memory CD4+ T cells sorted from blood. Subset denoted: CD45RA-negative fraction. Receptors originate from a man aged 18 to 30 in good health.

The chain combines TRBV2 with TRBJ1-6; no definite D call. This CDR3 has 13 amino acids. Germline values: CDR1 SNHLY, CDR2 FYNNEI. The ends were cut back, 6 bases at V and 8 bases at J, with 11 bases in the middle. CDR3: CASSTKWDSPLHF. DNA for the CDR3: TGTGCCAGCAGCACCAAATGGGATTCACCCCTCCACTTT.

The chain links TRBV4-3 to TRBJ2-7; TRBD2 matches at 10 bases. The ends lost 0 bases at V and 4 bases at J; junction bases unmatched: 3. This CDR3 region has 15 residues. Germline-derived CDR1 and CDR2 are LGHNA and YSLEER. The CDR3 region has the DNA TGCGCCAGCAGCCAAGATCTAGCGGGAGCTTACGAGCAGTACTTC. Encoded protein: CASSQDLAGAYEQYF.

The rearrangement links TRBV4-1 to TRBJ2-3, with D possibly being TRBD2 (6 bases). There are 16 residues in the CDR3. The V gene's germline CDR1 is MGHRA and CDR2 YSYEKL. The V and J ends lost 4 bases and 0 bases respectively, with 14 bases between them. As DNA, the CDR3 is TGCGCCAGCAGCCCTGAGGGGACTCATAGCACAGATACGCAGTATTTT. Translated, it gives CASSPEGTHSTDTQYF.

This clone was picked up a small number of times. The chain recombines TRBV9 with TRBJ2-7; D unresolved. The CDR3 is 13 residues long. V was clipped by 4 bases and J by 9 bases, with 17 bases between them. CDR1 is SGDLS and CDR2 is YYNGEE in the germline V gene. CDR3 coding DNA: TGTGCCAGCAGCTTCAGTGGTGCCTCGGGGCAGTACTTC. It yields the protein CASSFSGASGQYF. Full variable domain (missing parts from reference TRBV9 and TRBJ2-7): DSGVTQTPKHLITATGQRVTLRCSPRSGDLSVYWYQQSLDQGLQFLIQYYNGEERAKGNILERFSAQQFPDLHSELNLSSLELGDSALYFCASSFSGASGQYFGPGTRLTVT.

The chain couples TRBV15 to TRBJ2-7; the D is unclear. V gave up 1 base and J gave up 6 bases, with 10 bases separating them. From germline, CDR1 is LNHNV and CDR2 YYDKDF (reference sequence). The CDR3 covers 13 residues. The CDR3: CATSRVGDSEQYF. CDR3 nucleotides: TGTGCCACCAGCAGAGTTGGGGATTCCGAGCAGTACTTC.

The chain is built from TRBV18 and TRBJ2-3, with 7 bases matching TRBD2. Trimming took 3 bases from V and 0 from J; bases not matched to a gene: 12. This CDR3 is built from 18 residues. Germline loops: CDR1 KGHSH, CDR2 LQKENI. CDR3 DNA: TGTGCCAGCTCACCTAACCCGAGGCTAGCGGCTAGCACAGATACGCAGTATTTT. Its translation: CASSPNPRLAASTDTQYF. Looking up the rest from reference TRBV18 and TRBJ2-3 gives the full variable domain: NAGVMQNPRHLVRRRGQEARLRCSPMKGHSHVYWYRQLPEEGLKFMVYLQKENIIDESGMPKERFSAEFPKEGPSILRIQQVVRGDSAAYFCASSPNPRLAASTDTQYFGPGTRLTVL.

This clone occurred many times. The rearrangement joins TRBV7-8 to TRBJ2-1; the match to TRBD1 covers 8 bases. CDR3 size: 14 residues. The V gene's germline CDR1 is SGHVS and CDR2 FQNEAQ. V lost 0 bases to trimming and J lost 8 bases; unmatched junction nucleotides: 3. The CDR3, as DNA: TGTGCCAGCAGCTTAGCGCAGGGGGCCTATGAGCAGTTCTTC. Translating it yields CASSLAQGAYEQFF.

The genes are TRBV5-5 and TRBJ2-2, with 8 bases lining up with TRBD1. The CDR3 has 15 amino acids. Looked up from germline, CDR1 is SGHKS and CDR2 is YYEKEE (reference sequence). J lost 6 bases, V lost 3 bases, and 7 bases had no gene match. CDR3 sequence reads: CASSWGRTGPGELFF. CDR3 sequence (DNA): TGTGCCAGCAGCTGGGGTAGGACAGGGCCCGGGGAGCTGTTTTTT. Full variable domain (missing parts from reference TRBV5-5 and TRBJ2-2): DAGVTQSPTHLIKTRGQQVTLRCSPISGHKSVSWYQQVLGQGPQFIFQYYEKEERGRGNFPDRFSARQFPNYSSELNVNALLLGDSALYLCASSWGRTGPGELFFGEGSRLTVL.

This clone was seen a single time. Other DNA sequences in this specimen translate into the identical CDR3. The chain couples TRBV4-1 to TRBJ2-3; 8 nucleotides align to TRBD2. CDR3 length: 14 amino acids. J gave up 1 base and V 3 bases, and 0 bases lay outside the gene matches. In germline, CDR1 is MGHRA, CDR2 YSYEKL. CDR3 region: CASSQTSGTDTQYF. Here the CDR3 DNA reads TGCGCCAGCAGCCAGACTAGCGGCACAGATACGCAGTATTTT.

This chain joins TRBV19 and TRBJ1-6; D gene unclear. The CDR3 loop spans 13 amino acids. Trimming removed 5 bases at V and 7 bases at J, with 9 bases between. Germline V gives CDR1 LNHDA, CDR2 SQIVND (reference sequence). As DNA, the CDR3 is TGTGCCAGTAGTTTCAGGATCAATTCACCCCTCCACTTT. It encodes CASSFRINSPLHF.

CDR3 sequence (DNA): TGCGCCAGCAGCTTGGCCGACAGCCCTGATTTCTACGAGCAGTACTTC. This encodes CASSLADSPDFYEQYF. The chain has TRBV5-1 and TRBJ2-7, with D possibly matching TRBD1 (5 bases). The CDR3 is made up of 16 amino acids. The germline CDR1 and CDR2 sequences are SGHRS and YFSETQ. Deletions cut 0 bases from V and 3 bases from J, with 16 bases between. Drawing the rest from reference TRBV5-1 and TRBJ2-7, the complete variable domain is KAGVTQTPRYLIKTRGQQVTLSCSPISGHRSVSWYQQTPGQGLQFLFEYFSETQRNKGNFPGRFSGRQFSNSRSEMNVSTLELGDSALYLCASSLADSPDFYEQYFGPGTRLTVT.

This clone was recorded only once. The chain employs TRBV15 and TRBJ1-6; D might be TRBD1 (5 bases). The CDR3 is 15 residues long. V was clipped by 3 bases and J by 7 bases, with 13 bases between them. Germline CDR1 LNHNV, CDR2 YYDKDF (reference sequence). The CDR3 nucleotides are TGTGCCACCAGCAGCTGGGGCAGCTCGAATTCACCCCTCCACTTT. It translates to CATSSWGSSNSPLHF. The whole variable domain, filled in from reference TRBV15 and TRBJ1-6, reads DAMVIQNPRYQVTQFGKPVTLSCSQTLNHNVMYWYQQKSSQAPKLLFHYYDKDFNNEADTPDNFQSRRPNTSFCFLDIRSPGLGDTAMYLCATSSWGSSNSPLHFGNGTRLTVT.

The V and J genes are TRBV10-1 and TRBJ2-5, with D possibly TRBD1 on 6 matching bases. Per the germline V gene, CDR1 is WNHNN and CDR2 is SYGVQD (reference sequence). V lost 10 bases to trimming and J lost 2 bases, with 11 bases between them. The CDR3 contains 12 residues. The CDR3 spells CATYREQETQYF. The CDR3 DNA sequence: TGCGCCACATACAGGGAACAAGAGACCCAGTACTTC.

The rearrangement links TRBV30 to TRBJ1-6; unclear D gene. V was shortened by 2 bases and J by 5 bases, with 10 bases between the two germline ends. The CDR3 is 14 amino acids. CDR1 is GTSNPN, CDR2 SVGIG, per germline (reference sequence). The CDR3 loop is CAWSSSNHNSPLHF. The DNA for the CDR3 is TGTGCCTGGAGTAGCTCAAACCATAATTCACCCCTCCACTTT.

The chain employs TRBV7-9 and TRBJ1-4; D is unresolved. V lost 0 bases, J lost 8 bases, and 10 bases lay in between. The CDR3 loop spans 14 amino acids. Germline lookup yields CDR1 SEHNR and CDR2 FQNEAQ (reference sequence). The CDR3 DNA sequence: TGTGCCAGCAGCTTAGCGCCTAACGGCGAAAAACTGTTTTTT. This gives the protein CASSLAPNGEKLFF. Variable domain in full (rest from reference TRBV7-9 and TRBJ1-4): DTGVSQNPRHKITKRGQNVTFRCDPISEHNRLYWYRQTLGQGPEFLTYFQNEAQLEKSRLLSDRFSAERPKGSFSTLEIQRTEQGDSAMYLCASSLAPNGEKLFFGSGTQLSVL.

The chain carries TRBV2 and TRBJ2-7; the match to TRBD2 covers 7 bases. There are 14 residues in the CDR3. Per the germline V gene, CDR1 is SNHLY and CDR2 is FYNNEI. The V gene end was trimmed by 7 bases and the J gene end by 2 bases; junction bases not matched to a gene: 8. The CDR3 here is CASIAGTIAYEQYF. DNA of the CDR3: TGTGCCAGCATTGCCGGGACTATCGCCTACGAGCAGTACTTC. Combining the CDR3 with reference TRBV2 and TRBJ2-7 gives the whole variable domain EPEVTQTPSHQVTQMGQEVILRCVPISNHLYFYWYRQILGQKVEFLVSFYNNEISEKSEIFDDQFSVERPDGSNFTLKIRSTKLEDSAMYFCASIAGTIAYEQYFGPGTRLTVT.

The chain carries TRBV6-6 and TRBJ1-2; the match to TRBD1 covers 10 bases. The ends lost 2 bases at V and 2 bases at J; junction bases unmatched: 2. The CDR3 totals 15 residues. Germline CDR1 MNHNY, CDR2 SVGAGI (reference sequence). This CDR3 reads CASSYRDRGNYGYTF. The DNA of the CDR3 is TGTGCCAGCAGTTACCGGGACAGGGGAAACTATGGCTACACCTTC.

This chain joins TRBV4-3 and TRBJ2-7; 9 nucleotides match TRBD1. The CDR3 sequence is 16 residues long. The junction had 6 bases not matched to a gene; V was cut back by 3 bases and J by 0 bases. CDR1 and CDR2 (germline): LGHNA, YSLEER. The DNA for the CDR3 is TGCGCCAGCAGCCAGACTGGGACAGGGAGCTCCTACGAGCAGTACTTC. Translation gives CASSQTGTGSSYEQYF.

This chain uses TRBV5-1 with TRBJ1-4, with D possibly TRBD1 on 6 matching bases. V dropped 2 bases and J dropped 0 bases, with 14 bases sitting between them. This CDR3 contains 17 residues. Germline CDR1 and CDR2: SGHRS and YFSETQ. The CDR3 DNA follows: TGCGCCAGCAGCTTCGGGACAAGGACCACAACTAATGAAAAACTGTTTTTT. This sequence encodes CASSFGTRTTTNEKLFF.

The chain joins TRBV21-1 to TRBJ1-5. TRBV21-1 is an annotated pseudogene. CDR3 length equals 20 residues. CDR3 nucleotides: TGTGCCAGCAGCAAAGGTGGCCGGGAGGCAATGGATTATAGCAATCAGCCCCAGCATTTT. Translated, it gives CASSKGGREAMDYSNQPQHF.

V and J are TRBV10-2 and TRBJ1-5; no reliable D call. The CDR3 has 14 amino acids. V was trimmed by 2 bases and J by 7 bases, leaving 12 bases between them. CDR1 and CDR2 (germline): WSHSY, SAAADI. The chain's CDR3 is CASSESRALQPQHF. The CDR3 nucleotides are TGCGCCAGCAGTGAGAGCCGGGCCCTCCAGCCCCAGCATTTT.

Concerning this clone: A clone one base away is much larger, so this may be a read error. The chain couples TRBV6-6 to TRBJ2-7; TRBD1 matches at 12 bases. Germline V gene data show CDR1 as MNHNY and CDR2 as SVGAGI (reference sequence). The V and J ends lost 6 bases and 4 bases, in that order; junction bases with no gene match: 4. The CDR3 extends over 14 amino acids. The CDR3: CASSPGQGAYEQYF. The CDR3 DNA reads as TGTGCCAGCAGCCCGGGACAGGGGGCTTACGAGCAGTACTTC.

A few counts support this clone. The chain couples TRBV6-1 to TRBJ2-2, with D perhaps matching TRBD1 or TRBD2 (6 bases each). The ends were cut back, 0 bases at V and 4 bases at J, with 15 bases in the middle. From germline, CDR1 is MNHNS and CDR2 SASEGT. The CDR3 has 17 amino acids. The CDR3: CASSEAASRGVTGELFF. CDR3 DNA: TGTGCCAGCAGTGAAGCGGCCAGTAGGGGGGTCACCGGGGAGCTGTTTTTT.